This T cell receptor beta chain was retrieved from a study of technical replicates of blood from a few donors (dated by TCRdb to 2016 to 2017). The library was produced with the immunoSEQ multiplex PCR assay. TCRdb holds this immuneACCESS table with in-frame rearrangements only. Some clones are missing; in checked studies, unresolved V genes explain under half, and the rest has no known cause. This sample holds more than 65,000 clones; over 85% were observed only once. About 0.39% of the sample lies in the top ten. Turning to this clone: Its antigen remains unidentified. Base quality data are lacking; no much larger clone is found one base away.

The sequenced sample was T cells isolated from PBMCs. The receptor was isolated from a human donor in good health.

The CDR3 corresponds to CASSSSLAGGYNEQFF. The DNA is TGTGCCAGCAGCTCATCACTAGCGGGAGGGTACAATGAGCAGTTCTTC. This chain is built from TRBV7-3 and TRBJ2-1, and TRBD2 matches 13 of the central bases. From V the trimming removes 4 bases and from J it removes 4 bases, while the gene matches leave 4 bases of the junction unaccounted for. Spanning cysteine to phenylalanine, the CDR3 consists of 16 amino acids. Only the CDR3 DNA is retained, 48 bases long and in frame from the first base. Per the germline V gene, SGHTA is the CDR1 and FQGTGA is the CDR2.